What follows are 5 T cell receptor beta chains derived from one specimen sequenced in a study of blood T cells in healthy people across ages. With a J-beta primer mix and a sample-barcoded 5' primer, a second PCR ran roughly 6 to 11 cycles. MiXCR, applied by TCRdb to the 5' RACE reads, yields one record per CDR3 protein. The sample has roughly 800,000 distinct CDR3 sequences; roughly 60% are singletons. The material sequenced was blood. Source of these receptors: a man younger than 45 in good health.

The chain links TRBV6-2 or TRBV6-3 to TRBJ1-1; a weak D match, TRBD1 (6 bases). V gave up 5 bases and J gave up 1 base, with 17 bases separating them. This CDR3 spans 16 amino acids. Germline V gene data show CDR1 as MNHEY and CDR2 as SVGEGT. The CDR3 protein is CASSRPLDSPNTEAFF. CDR3 coding DNA: TGTGCCAGCAGTAGGCCCTTGGACAGTCCGAACACTGAAGCTTTCTTT.

The V call is TRBV6-6, the J call TRBJ2-7; 11 positions match TRBD2. CDR1 and CDR2 (germline): MNHNY, SVGAGI (reference sequence). Losses at the gene ends were 6 bases for V and 4 bases for J; bases not matched to a gene: 8. The CDR3 is 15 amino acids. CDR3 in DNA: TGTGCCAGCAGGACGACTAGCGGGGTTTTTTACGAGCAGTACTTC. Translated: CASRTTSGVFYEQYF.

About this clonotype: A single base separates this from a much larger clone, so it may be a read error. The chain employs TRBV7-6 and TRBJ2-3; TRBD1 is a possible D gene (6 bases). Germline V lookup: CDR1 SGHVS, CDR2 FNYEAQ. The length of the CDR3 is 14 residues. The CDR3 DNA sequence: TGTGCCAGCAGCTTGACAGGAGGAACAGGTACGCAGTATTTT. Translated, it gives CASSLTGGTGTQYF.

The chain combines TRBV20-1 with TRBJ2-5, with 12 bases aligning to TRBD1. There are 14 residues in the CDR3. Unmatched junction bases numbered 2, after V lost 6 bases and J lost 0 bases. CDR1 DFQATT and CDR2 SNEGSKA come from the germline V gene (reference sequence). CDR3 region: CSARDRGHQETQYF. CDR3 nucleotides: TGCAGTGCACGGGACAGGGGGCACCAAGAGACCCAGTACTTC.

This chain links TRBV24-1 with TRBJ2-1; 9 nucleotides agree with TRBD1. The CDR3 totals 15 residues. From germline, CDR1 is KGHDR and CDR2 SFDVKD. V trimming: 3 bases; J trimming: 6 bases; junction bases outside the gene matches: 5. CDR3 sequence (DNA): TGTGCCACCAGTGATCGGAACAGGGGGCCCAATGAGCAGTTCTTC. It codes for CATSDRNRGPNEQFF.